Shown below are 5 T cell receptor beta chains from a single sample sequenced in a study of T cell responses to AZD1222 COVID-19 vaccine. Clones were sequenced by immunoSEQ multiplex PCR, and TCRdb holds only the in-frame ones, with some missing. This table has about 130,000 clones, roughly 87% appearing once. Sequencing used peripheral blood, obtained 28 days after the second AZD1222 dose. These receptors were collected from an adult who received the AZD1222 COVID-19 vaccine.

This chain links TRBV7-9 with TRBJ2-3; D gene ambiguous. Trimming cost V 8 bases and J 0 bases, with 6 bases left between them. This CDR3 has 12 amino acids. The germline V gene has CDR1 SEHNR and CDR2 FQNEAQ (reference sequence). The CDR3 region has the DNA TGTGCCAGCGGGTATAGCACAGATACGCAGTATTTT. It translates to CASGYSTDTQYF.

The chain carries TRBV5-1 and TRBJ2-1; D might be TRBD2 (6 bases). CDR1 is SGHRS and CDR2 is YFSETQ in the germline V gene. Trimming took 3 bases from V and 5 from J, leaving 12 bases between them. This CDR3 region has 14 residues. CDR3 coding DNA: TGCGCCAGCAGCTCGGTAGCGGCAGACAATGAGCAGTTCTTC. Amino acids: CASSSVAADNEQFF.

This clone was observed a single time. The chain employs TRBV11-2 and TRBJ1-1; the match to TRBD1 covers 7 bases. Germline lookup yields CDR1 SGHAT and CDR2 FQNNGV. V lost 6 bases, J lost 4 bases, and 11 bases stayed unmatched. The CDR3 contains 15 residues. In DNA form, the CDR3 reads TGTGCCAGCAGTTACCCCACAGGGGTTAGCACTGAAGCTTTCTTT. It yields the protein CASSYPTGVSTEAFF.

The chain recombines TRBV6-5 with TRBJ2-7; 8 nucleotides agree with TRBD1. The germline V gene encodes CDR1 MNHEY and CDR2 SVGAGI. V was clipped by 4 bases and J by 2 bases; unmatched bases: 7. CDR3 size: 15 residues. The CDR3 bases are TGTGCCAGCAGTTCAGGGGGCAGAGGGACCTACGAGCAGTACTTC. It encodes CASSSGGRGTYEQYF.

The chain carries TRBV7-9 and TRBJ1-4, with D unclear. Germline-derived CDR1 and CDR2 are SEHNR and FQNEAQ (reference sequence). CDR3 length equals 15 residues. The V and J ends lost 2 bases and 8 bases respectively, with 15 bases between them. The CDR3 region is CASSLTGDIGEKLFF. CDR3 nucleotide sequence: TGTGCCAGCAGCTTAACTGGGGATATAGGGGAAAAACTGTTTTTT.